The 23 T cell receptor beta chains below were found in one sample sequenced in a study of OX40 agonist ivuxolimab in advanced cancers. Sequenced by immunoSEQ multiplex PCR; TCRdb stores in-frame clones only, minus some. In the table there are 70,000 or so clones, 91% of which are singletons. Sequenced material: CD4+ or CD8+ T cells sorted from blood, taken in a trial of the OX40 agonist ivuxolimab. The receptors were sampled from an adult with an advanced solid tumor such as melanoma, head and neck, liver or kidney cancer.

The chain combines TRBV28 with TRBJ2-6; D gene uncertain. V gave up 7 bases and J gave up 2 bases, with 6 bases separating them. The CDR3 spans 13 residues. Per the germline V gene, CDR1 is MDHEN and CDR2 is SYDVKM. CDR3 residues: CASTGPGANVLTF. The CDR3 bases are TGTGCCAGCACCGGACCTGGGGCCAACGTCCTGACTTTC.

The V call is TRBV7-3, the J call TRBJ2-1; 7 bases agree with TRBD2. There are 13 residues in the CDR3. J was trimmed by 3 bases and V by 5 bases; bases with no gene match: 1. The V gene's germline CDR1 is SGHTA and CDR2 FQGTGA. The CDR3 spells CASSRTSYNEQFF. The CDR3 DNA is TGTGCCAGCAGCCGGACTAGCTACAATGAGCAGTTCTTC.

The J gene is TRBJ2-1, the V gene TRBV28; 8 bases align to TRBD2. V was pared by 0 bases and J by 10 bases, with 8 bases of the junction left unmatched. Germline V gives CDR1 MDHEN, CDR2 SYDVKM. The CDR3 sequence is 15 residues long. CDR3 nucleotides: TGTGCCAGCAGTTTATGGAGCGGGAGTCCGGCGGAGCAGTTCTTC. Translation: CASSLWSGSPAEQFF. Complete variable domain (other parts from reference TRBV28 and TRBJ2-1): DVKVTQSSRYLVKRTGEKVFLECVQDMDHENMFWYRQDPGLGLRLIYFSYDVKMKEKGDIPEGYSVSREKKERFSLILESASTNQTSMYLCASSLWSGSPAEQFFGPGTRLTVL.

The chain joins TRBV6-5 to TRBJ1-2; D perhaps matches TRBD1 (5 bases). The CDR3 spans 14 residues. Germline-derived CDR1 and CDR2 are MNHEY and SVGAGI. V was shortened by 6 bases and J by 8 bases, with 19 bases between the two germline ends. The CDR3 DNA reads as TGTGCCAGCAGCCCTACTTCCAGGGAGAAAGGCTACACCTTC. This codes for CASSPTSREKGYTF.

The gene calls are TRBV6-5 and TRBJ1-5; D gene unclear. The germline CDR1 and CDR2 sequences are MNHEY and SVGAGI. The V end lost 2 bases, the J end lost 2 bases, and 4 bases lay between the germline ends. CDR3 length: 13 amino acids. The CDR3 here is CASSYRGNQPQHF. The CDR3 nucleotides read TGTGCCAGCAGTTACAGAGGCAATCAGCCCCAGCATTTT.

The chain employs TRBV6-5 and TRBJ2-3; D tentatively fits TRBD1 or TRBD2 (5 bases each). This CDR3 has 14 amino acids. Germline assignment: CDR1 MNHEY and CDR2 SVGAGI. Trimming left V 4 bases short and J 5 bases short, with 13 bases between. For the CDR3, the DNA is TGTGCCAGCAGTTTAGGGACGGCCCTAGATACGCAGTATTTT. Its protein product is CASSLGTALDTQYF.

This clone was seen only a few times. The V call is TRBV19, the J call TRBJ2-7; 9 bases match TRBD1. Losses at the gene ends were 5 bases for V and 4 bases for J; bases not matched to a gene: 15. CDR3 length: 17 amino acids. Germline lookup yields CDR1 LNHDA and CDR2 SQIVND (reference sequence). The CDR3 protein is CASSPYPQGARTYEQYF. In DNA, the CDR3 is TGTGCCAGTAGTCCCTACCCACAGGGGGCTAGAACTTACGAGCAGTACTTC.

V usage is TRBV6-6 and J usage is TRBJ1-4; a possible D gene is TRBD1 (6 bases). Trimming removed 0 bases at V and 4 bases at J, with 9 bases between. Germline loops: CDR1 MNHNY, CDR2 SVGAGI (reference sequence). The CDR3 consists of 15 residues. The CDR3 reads CASSYSTGFNEKLFF. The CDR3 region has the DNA TGTGCCAGCAGTTACTCTACAGGGTTTAATGAAAAACTGTTTTTT.

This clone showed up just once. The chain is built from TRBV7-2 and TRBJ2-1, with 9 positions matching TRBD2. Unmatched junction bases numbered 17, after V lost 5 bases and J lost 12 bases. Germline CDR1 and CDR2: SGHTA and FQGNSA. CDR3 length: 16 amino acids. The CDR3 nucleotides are TGTGCCAGCAGCCACAAAGCGGGAGGAAAGACAATGAGGCAGTTCTTC. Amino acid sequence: CASSHKAGGKTMRQFF.

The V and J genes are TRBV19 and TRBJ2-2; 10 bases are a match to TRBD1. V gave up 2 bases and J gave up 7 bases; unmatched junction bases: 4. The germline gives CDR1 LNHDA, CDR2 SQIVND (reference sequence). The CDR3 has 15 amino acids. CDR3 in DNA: TGTGCCAGTAGTATAAGGGGACAGGGGAACGGGGAGCTGTTTTTT. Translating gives CASSIRGQGNGELFF. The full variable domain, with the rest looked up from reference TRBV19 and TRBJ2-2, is DGGITQSPKYLFRKEGQNVTLSCEQNLNHDAMYWYRQDPGQGLRLIYYSQIVNDFQKGDIAEGYSVSREKKESFPLTVTSAQKNPTAFYLCASSIRGQGNGELFFGEGSRLTVL.

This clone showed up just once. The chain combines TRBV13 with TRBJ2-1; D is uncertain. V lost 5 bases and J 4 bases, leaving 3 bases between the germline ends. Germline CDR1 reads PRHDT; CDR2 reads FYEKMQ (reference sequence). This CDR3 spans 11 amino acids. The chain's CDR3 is CASSQYNEQFF. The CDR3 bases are TGTGCCAGCAGCCAATACAATGAGCAGTTCTTC.

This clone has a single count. CDR3 in amino acids: CASSLAGDRGRARTQYF. The CDR3 DNA reads TGTGCCAGCAGCTTAGCAGGTGACAGGGGAAGGGCGAGGACCCAGTACTTC. The chain has TRBV7-8 and TRBJ2-5, with TRBD1 matching over 8 bases. The CDR3 contains 17 residues. Germline V gene lookup returns CDR1 SGHVS and CDR2 FQNEAQ. J lost 7 bases, V lost 0 bases, and 13 bases had no gene match.

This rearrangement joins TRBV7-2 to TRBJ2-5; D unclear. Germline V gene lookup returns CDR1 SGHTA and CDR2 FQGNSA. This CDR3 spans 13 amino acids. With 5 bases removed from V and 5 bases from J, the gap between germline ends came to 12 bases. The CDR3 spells CASSRGVMETQYF. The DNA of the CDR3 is TGTGCCAGCAGCCGCGGAGTGATGGAGACCCAGTACTTC. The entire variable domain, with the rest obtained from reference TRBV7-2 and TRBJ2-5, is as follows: GAGVSQSPSNKVTEKGKDVELRCDPISGHTALYWYRQSLGQGLEFLIYFQGNSAPDKSGLPSDRFSAERTGGSVSTLTIQRTQQEDSAVYLCASSRGVMETQYFGPGTRLLVL.

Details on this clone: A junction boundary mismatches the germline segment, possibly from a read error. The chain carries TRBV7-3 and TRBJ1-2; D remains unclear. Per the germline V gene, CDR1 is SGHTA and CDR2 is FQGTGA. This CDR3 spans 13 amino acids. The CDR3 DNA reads TGTGCCAGCAGCTTAAGTGGCAGTTCAATATGGAACTTC. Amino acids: CASSLSGSSIWNF.

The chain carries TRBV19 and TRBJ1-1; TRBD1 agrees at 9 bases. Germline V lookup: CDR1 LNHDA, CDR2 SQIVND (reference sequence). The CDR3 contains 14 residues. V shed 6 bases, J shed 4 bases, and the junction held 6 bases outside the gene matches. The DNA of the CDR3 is TGTGCCAGTAGGCCCCGGGACAGGGCCACTGAAGCTTTCTTT. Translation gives CASRPRDRATEAFF. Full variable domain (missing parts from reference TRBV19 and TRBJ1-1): DGGITQSPKYLFRKEGQNVTLSCEQNLNHDAMYWYRQDPGQGLRLIYYSQIVNDFQKGDIAEGYSVSREKKESFPLTVTSAQKNPTAFYLCASRPRDRATEAFFGQGTRLTVV.

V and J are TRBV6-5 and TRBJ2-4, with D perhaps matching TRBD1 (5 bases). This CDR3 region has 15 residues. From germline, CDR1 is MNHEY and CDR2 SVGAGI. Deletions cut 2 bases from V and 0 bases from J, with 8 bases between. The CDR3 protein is CASSYEQVAKNIQYF. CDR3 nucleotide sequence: TGTGCCAGCAGTTACGAACAGGTAGCCAAAAACATTCAGTACTTC.

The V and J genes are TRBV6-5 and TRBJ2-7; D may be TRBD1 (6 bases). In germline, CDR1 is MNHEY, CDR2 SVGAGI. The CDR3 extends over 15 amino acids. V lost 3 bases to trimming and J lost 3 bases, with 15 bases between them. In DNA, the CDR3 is TGTGCCAGCAGTTATGGTCGACAGGAATTCTACGAGCAGTACTTC. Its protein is CASSYGRQEFYEQYF.

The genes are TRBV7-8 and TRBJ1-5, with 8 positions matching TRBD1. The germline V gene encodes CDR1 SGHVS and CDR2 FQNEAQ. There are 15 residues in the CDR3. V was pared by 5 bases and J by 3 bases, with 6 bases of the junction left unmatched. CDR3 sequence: CASSLTGGSNQPQHF. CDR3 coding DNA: TGTGCCAGCAGCCTAACAGGGGGTTCCAATCAGCCCCAGCATTTT.

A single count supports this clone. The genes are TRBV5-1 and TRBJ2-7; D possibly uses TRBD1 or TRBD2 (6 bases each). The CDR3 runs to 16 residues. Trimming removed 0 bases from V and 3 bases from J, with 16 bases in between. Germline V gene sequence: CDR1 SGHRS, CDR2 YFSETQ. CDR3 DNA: TGCGCCAGCAGCTTGGGTCCGGGGGCATCGAACTACGAGCAGTACTTC. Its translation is CASSLGPGASNYEQYF.

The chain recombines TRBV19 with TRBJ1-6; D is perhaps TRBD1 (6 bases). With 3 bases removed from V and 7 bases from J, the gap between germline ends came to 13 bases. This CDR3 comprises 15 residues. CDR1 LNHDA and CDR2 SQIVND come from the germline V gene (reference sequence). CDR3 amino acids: CASSIGDIRNSPLHF. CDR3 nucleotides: TGTGCCAGTAGTATCGGGGACATCAGAAATTCACCCCTCCACTTT.

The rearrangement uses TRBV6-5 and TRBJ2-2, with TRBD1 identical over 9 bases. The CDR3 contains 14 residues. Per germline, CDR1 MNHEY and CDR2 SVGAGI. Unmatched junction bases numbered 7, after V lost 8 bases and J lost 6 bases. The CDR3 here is CASSGQGGAGELFF. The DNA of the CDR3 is TGTGCCAGCTCGGGACAGGGAGGGGCCGGGGAGCTGTTTTTT.

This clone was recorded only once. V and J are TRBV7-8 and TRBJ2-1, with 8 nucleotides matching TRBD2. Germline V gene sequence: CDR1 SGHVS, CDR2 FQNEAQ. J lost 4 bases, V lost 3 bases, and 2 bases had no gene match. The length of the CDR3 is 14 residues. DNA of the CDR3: TGTGCCAGCAGCTTCCGCGGGGGGTACAATGAGCAGTTCTTC. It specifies CASSFRGGYNEQFF.

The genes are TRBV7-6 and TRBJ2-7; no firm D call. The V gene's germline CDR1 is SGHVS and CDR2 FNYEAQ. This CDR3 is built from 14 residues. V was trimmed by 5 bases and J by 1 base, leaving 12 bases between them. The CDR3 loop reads CASSRTTTSYEQYF. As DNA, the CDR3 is TGTGCCAGCAGCAGAACGACGACTTCCTACGAGCAGTACTTC.